These 3 T cell receptor beta chains originate from one sample sequenced in a study of beta chain features in type 1 diabetes. No cognate antigen is known for these TCRs. General study points: Shortening of TCRB CDR3s, moderate but significant, appeared in all four CD4+ subsets of Type 1 diabetes patients.

Expressed TCRB transcripts were sequenced after all isolated RNA was converted to cDNA. The method was immunoSEQ multiplex PCR; TCRdb's version includes in-frame clones alone and lacks a portion of them. Of 300,000 or so clones in the sample, about 13% were seen once. The sequencing input was naive CD4+ T cells from blood. The receptors here all came from a woman aged 18-30 years with type 1 diabetes.

The rearrangement uses TRBV18 and TRBJ2-1; a possible D gene is TRBD2 (6 bases). Trimming pared 1 base from V and 10 bases from J, leaving 17 bases between. This CDR3 is built from 15 residues. Looked up from germline, CDR1 is KGHSH and CDR2 is LQKENI. For the CDR3, the DNA is TGTGCCAGCTCACCACTAGCGGCCTCAAGGCCCGAGCAGTTCTTC. Protein sequence: CASSPLAASRPEQFF.

There are a few counts of this clone. This rearrangement joins TRBV7-2 to TRBJ2-7; 10 positions agree with TRBD2. The CDR3 extends over 15 amino acids. J was trimmed by 2 bases and V by 5 bases; bases with no gene match: 6. Germline loops: CDR1 SGHTA, CDR2 FQGNSA. This CDR3 reads CASSITSGAAYEQYV. CDR3 sequence (DNA): TGTGCCAGCAGCATCACTAGCGGGGCAGCCTACGAGCAGTACGTC.

The rearrangement uses TRBV7-9 and TRBJ2-5; 8 bases line up with TRBD2. The length of the CDR3 is 16 residues. The V segment lost 0 bases and the J segment 5 bases; nucleotides outside the gene matches: 8. Germline-derived CDR1 and CDR2 are SEHNR and FQNEAQ (reference sequence). The CDR3 region is CASSLAKRSGSETQYF. The CDR3 bases are TGTGCCAGCAGCTTAGCAAAGCGGAGCGGGAGCGAGACCCAGTACTTC.